This T cell receptor (beta chain) was obtained from a study of blood T cell repertoires in COVID-19. Study as a whole: From the United States, Italy and Spain came samples of acute and convalescent COVID-19. Sample material is recorded as cDNA or gDNA derived from T cells, B-cell-depleted T cells, or PBMCs.

The CDR3 contains 16 residues. CDR1 is SGHRS and CDR2 is YFSETQ in the germline V gene. Trimming pared 5 bases from V and 8 bases from J, leaving 22 bases between. Measured with immunoSEQ multiplex PCR; TCRdb has only the in-frame clones, and not every one. This sample has about 330,000 clones, with 70% to 90% found just once. The cohort comprised adults aged about 18 to 100 years residing in about two dozen US areas. All recovered Cohort 3 donors got two negative PCRs, got clearance, or saw symptom resolution. This receptor was obtained from a woman between 25 and 40 years old who had recovered from COVID-19. The gene calls are TRBV5-1 and TRBJ1-4, with a possible D match to TRBD1 (6 bases). Sequencing used PBMCs or T cells enriched from blood (not recorded which). CDR3 sequence: CASSEGQTSGREKLFF. CDR3 coding DNA: TGCGCCAGCAGTGAGGGACAAACATCAGGACGGGAAAAACTGTTTTTT.